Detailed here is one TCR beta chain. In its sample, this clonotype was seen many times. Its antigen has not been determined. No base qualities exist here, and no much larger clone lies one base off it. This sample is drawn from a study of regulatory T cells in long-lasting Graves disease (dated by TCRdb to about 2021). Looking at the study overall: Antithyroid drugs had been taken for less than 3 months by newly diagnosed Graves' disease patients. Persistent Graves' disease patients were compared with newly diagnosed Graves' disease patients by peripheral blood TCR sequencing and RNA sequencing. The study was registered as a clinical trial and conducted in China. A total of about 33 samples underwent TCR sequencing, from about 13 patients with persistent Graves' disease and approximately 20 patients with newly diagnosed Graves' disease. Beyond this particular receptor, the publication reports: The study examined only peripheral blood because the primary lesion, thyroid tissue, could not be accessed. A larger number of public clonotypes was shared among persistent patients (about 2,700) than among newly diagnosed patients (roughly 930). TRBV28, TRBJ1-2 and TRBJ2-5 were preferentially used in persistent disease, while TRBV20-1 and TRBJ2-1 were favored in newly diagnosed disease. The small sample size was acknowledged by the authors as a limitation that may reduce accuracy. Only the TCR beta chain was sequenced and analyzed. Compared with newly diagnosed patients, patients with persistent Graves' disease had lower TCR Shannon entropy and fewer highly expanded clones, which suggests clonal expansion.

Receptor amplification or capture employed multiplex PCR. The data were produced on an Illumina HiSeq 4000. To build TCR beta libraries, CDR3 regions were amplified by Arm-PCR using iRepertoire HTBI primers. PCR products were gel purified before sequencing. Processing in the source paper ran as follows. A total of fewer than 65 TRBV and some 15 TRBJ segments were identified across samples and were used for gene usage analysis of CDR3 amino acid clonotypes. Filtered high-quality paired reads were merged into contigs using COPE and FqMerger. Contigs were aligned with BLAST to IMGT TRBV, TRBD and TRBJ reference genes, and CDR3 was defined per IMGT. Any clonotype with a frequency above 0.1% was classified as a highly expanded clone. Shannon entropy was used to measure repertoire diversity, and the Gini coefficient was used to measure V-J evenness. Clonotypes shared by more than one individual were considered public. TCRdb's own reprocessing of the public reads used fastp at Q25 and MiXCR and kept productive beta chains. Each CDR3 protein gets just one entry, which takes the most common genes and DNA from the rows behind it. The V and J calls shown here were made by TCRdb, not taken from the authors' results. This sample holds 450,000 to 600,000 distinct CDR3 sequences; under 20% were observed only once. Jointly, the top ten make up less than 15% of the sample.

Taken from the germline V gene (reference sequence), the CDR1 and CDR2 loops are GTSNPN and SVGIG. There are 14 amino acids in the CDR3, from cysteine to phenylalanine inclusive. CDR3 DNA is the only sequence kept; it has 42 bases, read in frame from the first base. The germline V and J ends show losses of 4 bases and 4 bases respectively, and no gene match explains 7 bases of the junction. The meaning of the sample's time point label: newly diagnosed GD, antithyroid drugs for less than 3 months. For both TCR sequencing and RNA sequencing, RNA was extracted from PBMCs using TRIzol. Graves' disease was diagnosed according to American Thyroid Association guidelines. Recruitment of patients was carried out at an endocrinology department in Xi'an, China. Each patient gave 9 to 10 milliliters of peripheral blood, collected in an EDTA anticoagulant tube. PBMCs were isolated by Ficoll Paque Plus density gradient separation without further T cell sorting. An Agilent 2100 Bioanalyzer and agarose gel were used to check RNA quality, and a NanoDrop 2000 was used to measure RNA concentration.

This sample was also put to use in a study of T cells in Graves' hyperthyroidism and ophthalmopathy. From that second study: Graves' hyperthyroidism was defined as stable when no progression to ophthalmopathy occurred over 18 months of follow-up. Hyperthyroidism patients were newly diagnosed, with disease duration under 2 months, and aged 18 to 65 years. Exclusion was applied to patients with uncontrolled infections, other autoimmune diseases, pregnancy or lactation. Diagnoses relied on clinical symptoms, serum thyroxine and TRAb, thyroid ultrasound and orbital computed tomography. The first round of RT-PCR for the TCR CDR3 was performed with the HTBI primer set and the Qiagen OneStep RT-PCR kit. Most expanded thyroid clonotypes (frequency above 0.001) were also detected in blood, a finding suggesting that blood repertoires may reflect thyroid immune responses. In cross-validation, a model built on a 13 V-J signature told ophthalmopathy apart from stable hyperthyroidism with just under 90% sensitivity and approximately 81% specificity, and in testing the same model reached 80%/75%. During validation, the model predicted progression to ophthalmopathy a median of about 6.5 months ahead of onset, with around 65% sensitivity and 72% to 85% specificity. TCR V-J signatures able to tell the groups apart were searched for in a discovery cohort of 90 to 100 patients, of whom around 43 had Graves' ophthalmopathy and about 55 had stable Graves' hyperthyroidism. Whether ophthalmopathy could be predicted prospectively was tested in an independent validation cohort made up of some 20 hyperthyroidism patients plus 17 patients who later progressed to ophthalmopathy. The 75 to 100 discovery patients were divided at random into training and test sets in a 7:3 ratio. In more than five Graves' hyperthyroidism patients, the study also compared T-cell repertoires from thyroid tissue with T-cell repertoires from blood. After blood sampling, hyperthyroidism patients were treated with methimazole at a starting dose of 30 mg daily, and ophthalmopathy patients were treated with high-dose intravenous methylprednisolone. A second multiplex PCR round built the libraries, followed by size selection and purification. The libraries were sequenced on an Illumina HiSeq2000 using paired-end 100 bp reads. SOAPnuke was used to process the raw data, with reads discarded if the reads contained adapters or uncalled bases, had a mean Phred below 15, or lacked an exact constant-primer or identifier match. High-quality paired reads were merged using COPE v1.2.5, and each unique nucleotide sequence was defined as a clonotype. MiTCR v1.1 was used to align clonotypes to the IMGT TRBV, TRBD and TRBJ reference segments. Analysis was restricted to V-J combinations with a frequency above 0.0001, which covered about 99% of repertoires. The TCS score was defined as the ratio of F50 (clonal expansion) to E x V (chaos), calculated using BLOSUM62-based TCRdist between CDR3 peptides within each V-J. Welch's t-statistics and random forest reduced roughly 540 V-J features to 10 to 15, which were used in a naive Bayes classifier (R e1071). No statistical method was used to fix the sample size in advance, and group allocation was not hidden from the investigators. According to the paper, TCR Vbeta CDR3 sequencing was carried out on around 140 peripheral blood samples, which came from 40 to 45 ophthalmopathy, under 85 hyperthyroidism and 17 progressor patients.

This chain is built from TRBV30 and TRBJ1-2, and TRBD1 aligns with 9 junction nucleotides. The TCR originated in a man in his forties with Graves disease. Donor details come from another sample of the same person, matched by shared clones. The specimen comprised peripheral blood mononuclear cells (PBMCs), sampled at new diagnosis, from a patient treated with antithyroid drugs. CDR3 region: CAWIGQGKPYGYTF. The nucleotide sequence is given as TGTGCCTGGATTGGACAGGGGAAACCCTATGGCTACACCTTC.